The present T cell receptor beta chain was sequenced within a study of shared clonotypes between healthy human individuals. Method: immunoSEQ multiplex PCR; TCRdb's copy keeps in-frame clones and lacks some. The sample lists millions of clones, approximately 92% occurring once. In regard to this clone: The same CDR3 arises from other DNA sequences in this sample as well.

Sequenced input: naive CD4+ T cells sorted from blood. Stated subset: CD45RA+ positively selected. The sequence derives from a young man in good health.

As DNA, the CDR3 is TGCGCCAGCAGCTTCGGGACTAGCGGTAACAATGAGCAGTTCTTC. Translating gives CASSFGTSGNNEQFF. This rearrangement joins TRBV5-1 to TRBJ2-1; 11 bases agree with TRBD2. Germline V gene lookup returns CDR1 SGHRS and CDR2 YFSETQ. J was trimmed by 5 bases and V by 2 bases; bases with no gene match: 3. The CDR3 totals 15 residues. The variable domain in full, with the rest retrieved from reference TRBV5-1 and TRBJ2-1, is KAGVTQTPRYLIKTRGQQVTLSCSPISGHRSVSWYQQTPGQGLQFLFEYFSETQRNKGNFPGRFSGRQFSNSRSEMNVSTLELGDSALYLCASSFGTSGNNEQFFGPGTRLTVL.